The 7 T cell receptor beta chains below come from one sample, sequenced in a study of T cell changes during pregnancy in multiple sclerosis. Assay used: immunoSEQ multiplex PCR; TCRdb lists only in-frame clones, some missing. The data contain tens of thousands of clones, about 94% of them seen just once; the ten biggest clones take up approximately 0.84%. This sample comprised peripheral blood, obtained in the third trimester of pregnancy. Receptor source: a female donor with multiple sclerosis, enrolled in a pregnancy study.

The rearrangement uses TRBV13 and TRBJ2-5; TRBD2 matches at 8 bases. The ends lost 1 base at V and 1 base at J; junction bases unmatched: 5. CDR1 is PRHDT and CDR2 is FYEKMQ in the germline V gene (reference sequence). The CDR3 extends over 16 amino acids. The CDR3 region has the DNA TGTGCCAGCAGCTTAGTCGCTAGCGGGCCCCAAGAGACCCAGTACTTC. It yields the protein CASSLVASGPQETQYF. Full variable domain (rest looked up from reference TRBV13 and TRBJ2-5): AAGVIQSPRHLIKEKRETATLKCYPIPRHDTVYWYQQGPGQDPQFLISFYEKMQSDKGSIPDRFSAQQFSDYHSELNMSSLELGDSALYFCASSLVASGPQETQYFGPGTRLLVL.

The chain uses TRBV30 and TRBJ2-7; 14 bases are a match to TRBD2. Trimming cost V 1 base and J 4 bases; bases outside gene matches: 6. This CDR3 is 16 amino acids long. The germline V gene encodes CDR1 GTSNPN and CDR2 SVGIG (reference sequence). The CDR3 nucleotides are TGTGCCTGGAGTGGGGGGACTAGCGGGAGCAGATACGAGCAGTACTTC. It codes for CAWSGGTSGSRYEQYF.

A single count supports this clone. J is TRBJ2-2 and V is TRBV5-1; 8 bases are shared with TRBD1. Looked up from germline, CDR1 is SGHRS and CDR2 is YFSETQ. Trimming took 3 bases from V and 4 from J; bases not matched to a gene: 8. This CDR3 is 16 amino acids long. CDR3 sequence: CASSSPGGSATGELFF. The CDR3 DNA follows: TGCGCCAGCAGCTCCCCAGGGGGCTCAGCCACCGGGGAGCTGTTTTTT.

This chain uses TRBV19 with TRBJ1-1, with unresolved D. There are 13 residues in the CDR3. V lost 7 bases and J 0 bases, leaving 9 bases between the germline ends. The germline gives CDR1 LNHDA, CDR2 SQIVND (reference sequence). In DNA form, the CDR3 reads TGTGCCAGTAATGGCAGGTTGAACACTGAAGCTTTCTTT. Encoded protein: CASNGRLNTEAFF.

CDR3 loop: CASSLATGVKYEQYF. CDR3 bases: TGTGCCAGCAGCTTAGCGACAGGGGTAAAGTACGAGCAGTACTTC. This chain connects TRBV7-9 to TRBJ2-7; TRBD1 agrees at 8 bases. The CDR3 covers 15 residues. From germline, CDR1 is SEHNR and CDR2 FQNEAQ (reference sequence). V shed 0 bases and J 4 bases; nucleotides not matched to a gene: 5.

V is TRBV4-3 and J is TRBJ2-1, with 10 bases matching TRBD2. Germline V gives CDR1 LGHNA, CDR2 YSLEER. Losses at the gene ends were 0 bases for V and 2 bases for J; bases not matched to a gene: 4. The CDR3 totals 17 residues. The CDR3 protein is CASSQDPAGGAYNEQFF. CDR3 nucleotide sequence: TGCGCCAGCAGCCAAGATCCAGCGGGAGGGGCCTACAATGAGCAGTTCTTC.

The chain uses TRBV5-6 and TRBJ2-3; 11 nucleotides match TRBD2. This CDR3 spans 15 amino acids. V was clipped by 4 bases and J by 8 bases; unmatched bases: 9. Per the germline V gene, CDR1 is SGHDT and CDR2 is YYEEEE. CDR3 region: CASSPGTSGPGTQYF. The CDR3 region has the DNA TGTGCCAGCAGCCCCGGGACTAGCGGCCCGGGTACGCAGTATTTT.